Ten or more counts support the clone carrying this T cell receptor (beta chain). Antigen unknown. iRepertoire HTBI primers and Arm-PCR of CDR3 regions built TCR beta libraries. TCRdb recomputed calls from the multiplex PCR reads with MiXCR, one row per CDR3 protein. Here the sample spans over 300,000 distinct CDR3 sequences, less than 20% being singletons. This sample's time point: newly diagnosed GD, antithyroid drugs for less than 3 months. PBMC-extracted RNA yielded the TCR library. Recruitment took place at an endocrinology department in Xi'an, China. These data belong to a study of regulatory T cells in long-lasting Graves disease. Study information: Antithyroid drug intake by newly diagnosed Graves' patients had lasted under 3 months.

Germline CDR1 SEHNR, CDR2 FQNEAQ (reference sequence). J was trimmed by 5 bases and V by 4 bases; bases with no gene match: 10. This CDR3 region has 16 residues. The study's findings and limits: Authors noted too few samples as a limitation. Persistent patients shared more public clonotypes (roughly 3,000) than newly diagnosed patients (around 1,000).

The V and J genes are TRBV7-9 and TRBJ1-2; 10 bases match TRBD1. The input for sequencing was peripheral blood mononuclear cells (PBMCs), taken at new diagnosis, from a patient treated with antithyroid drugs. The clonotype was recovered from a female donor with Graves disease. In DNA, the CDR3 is TGTGCCAGCAGCTCCCCCTCGGGACAGGGGAGTTATGGCTACACCTTC. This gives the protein CASSSPSGQGSYGYTF.